The next 27 T cell receptor beta chains were all read from a single sample in a study of CD8 T cells in ankylosing spondylitis. Study results and limitations: Seven or eight highly homologous variants made up a TCR beta motif, and this motif appeared characteristic of ankylosing spondylitis blood.

No antigen is known for these receptors. TCRdb re-derived calls from the 5' RACE reads in MiXCR, one entry per CDR3 protein. Of around 130,000 distinct CDR3 sequences listed, 17% are singletons. Sequencing was performed on blood, either unsorted or a sorted T cell fraction (not recorded which). The receptors were sampled from a male donor with ankylosing spondylitis.

This clonotype was observed a handful of times. The genes are TRBV7-2 and TRBJ2-3; D may be TRBD2 (6 bases). The V end lost 5 bases, the J end lost 5 bases, and 20 bases lay between the germline ends. The CDR3 contains 16 residues. The germline V gene encodes CDR1 SGHTA and CDR2 FQGNSA. The CDR3 is CASSPSWRTRGDTQYF. The CDR3 DNA sequence: TGTGCCAGCAGCCCATCCTGGAGGACGCGGGGAGATACGCAGTATTTT.

V is TRBV5-4 and J is TRBJ2-1; 9 positions agree with TRBD2. The J segment lost 4 bases and the V segment lost 4 bases, leaving 6 bases of the junction unmatched. The CDR3 has 15 residues. Germline-derived CDR1 and CDR2 are SGHNT and YYREEE (reference sequence). Here the CDR3 reads CASSPRAGGYNEQFF. CDR3 nucleotide sequence: TGTGCCAGCAGCCCGCGAGCGGGGGGATACAATGAGCAGTTCTTC.

This clonotype has a count of ten or more. The CDR3 DNA reads TGTGCCAGCAGCTACGGAGAGAACACCGGGGAGCTGTTTTTT. Its translation: CASSYGENTGELFF. V gene TRBV6-5 combines with J gene TRBJ2-2, with D unresolved. V shed 6 bases and J shed 1 base, with 9 bases lying between them. From germline, CDR1 is MNHEY and CDR2 SVGAGI. This CDR3 comprises 14 residues.

The chain employs TRBV28 and TRBJ2-7, with D possibly matching TRBD1 (7 bases). The CDR3 consists of 17 residues. Germline CDR1 is MDHEN and CDR2 is SYDVKM. The V end was cut by 6 bases, the J end by 3 bases, with 24 bases between. The CDR3 here is CASRSPYLAGGNYEQYF. CDR3 DNA sequence: TGTGCCAGCAGATCCCCCTATTTGGCAGGGGGGAACTACGAGCAGTACTTC.

This clonotype appeared a few times. The chain has TRBV6-6 and TRBJ2-7, with D possibly being TRBD2 (5 bases). In germline, CDR1 is MNHNY, CDR2 SVGAGI (reference sequence). The CDR3 has 13 amino acids. V shed 6 bases and J shed 4 bases, with 13 bases lying between them. The CDR3 nucleotides are TGTGCCAGCAGCGGACTTATGACTTACGAGCAGTACTTC. Amino acids: CASSGLMTYEQYF.

This clonotype was observed many times. This rearrangement joins TRBV2 to TRBJ2-1; D gene uncertain. This CDR3 region has 12 residues. The germline gives CDR1 SNHLY, CDR2 FYNNEI. V lost 8 bases and J lost 8, with 13 bases in between. The CDR3 nucleotides read TGTGCCAGCGGAGACGGGTCCGATGAGCAGTTCTTC. Translated, it gives CASGDGSDEQFF. Complete variable domain (other parts from reference TRBV2 and TRBJ2-1): EPEVTQTPSHQVTQMGQEVILRCVPISNHLYFYWYRQILGQKVEFLVSFYNNEISEKSEIFDDQFSVERPDGSNFTLKIRSTKLEDSAMYFCASGDGSDEQFFGPGTRLTVL.

Note on this clonotype: Its ends do not fully match the called genes, so a read error is possible. The V gene is TRBV28, the J gene TRBJ2-1; 10 bases agree with TRBD2. Germline lookup yields CDR1 MDHEN and CDR2 SYDVKM. The CDR3 is 12 residues long. The CDR3 loop is CASRIAGGEEFF. CDR3 bases: TGTGCCAGCAGAATAGCGGGAGGTGAGGAGTTCTTC.

The chain links TRBV20-1 to TRBJ2-7; D may be TRBD2 (5 bases). The germline gives CDR1 DFQATT, CDR2 SNEGSKA (reference sequence). The V gene lost 6 bases and the J gene lost 1 base, with 16 bases spanning the gap. This CDR3 comprises 14 residues. The CDR3 region has the DNA TGCAGTGCGTTCCCGGCGGAGGTTTCCTACGAGCAGTACTTC. It codes for CSAFPAEVSYEQYF.

This chain connects TRBV23-1 to TRBJ2-3, with D uncertain. TRBV23-1 is designated an ORF whose function remains uncertain. This CDR3 spans 14 amino acids. Trimming shortened V by 0 bases and J by 0 bases, and 4 bases separated the two germline ends. The CDR3 region is CASSQSYSTDTQYF. The CDR3 region has the DNA TGCGCCAGCAGTCAATCCTACAGCACAGATACGCAGTATTTT.

This clonotype was found many times. This rearrangement joins TRBV6-1 to TRBJ2-2; 15 nucleotides match TRBD2. V shed 7 bases, J shed 4 bases, and the junction held 4 bases outside the gene matches. The germline V gene has CDR1 MNHNS and CDR2 SASEGT. This CDR3 has 16 residues. The CDR3, as DNA: TGTGCCAGCATTGGGACTAGCGGGAGGAGCACCGGGGAGCTGTTTTTT. This translates into CASIGTSGRSTGELFF.

V and J are TRBV11-2 and TRBJ1-5; no clear D gene. This CDR3 has 14 amino acids. V lost 0 bases to trimming and J lost 0 bases, with 3 bases between them. Per the germline V gene, CDR1 is SGHAT and CDR2 is FQNNGV. The DNA of the CDR3 is TGTGCCAGCAGCTTAGATTCTAGCAATCAGCCCCAGCATTTT. Translated: CASSLDSSNQPQHF.

This clonotype was observed at least ten times. V gene TRBV29-1 combines with J gene TRBJ1-2; no clear D gene. The CDR3 consists of 8 residues. V lost 3 bases, J lost 7 bases, and 0 bases lay in between. Germline CDR1 is SQVTM and CDR2 is ANQGSEA. CDR3 sequence (DNA): TGCAGCGTTGATGGCTACACCTTC. As protein: CSVDGYTF.

This clonotype turned up a few times. The V call is TRBV11-2, the J call TRBJ2-7; no reliable D call. The CDR3 totals 13 residues. CDR1 is SGHAT and CDR2 is FQNNGV in the germline V gene. V lost 1 base, J lost 3 bases, and 7 bases lay in between. This CDR3 reads CASSLGPNYEQYF. CDR3 coding DNA: TGTGCCAGCAGCTTAGGTCCCAACTACGAGCAGTACTTC.

The chain links TRBV7-2 to TRBJ2-7; D call uncertain. V lost 6 bases, J lost 7 bases, and 16 bases lay in between. The germline gives CDR1 SGHTA, CDR2 FQGNSA. This CDR3 spans 13 amino acids. CDR3 bases: TGTGCCAGCAGTTTTACCACACCCCGGGAGCAGTACTTC. This sequence encodes CASSFTTPREQYF.

This clonotype was detected only once. The rearrangement uses TRBV27 and TRBJ2-1, with D perhaps given as TRBD1 or TRBD2 (5 bases each). The CDR3 runs 15 residues. V lost 6 bases to trimming and J lost 4 bases, with 16 bases between them. Per germline, CDR1 MNHEY and CDR2 SMNVEV (reference sequence). Here the CDR3 DNA reads TGTGCCAGCAGAGAAGATCCGGGACCTTACAATGAGCAGTTCTTC. It encodes CASREDPGPYNEQFF.

This clonotype was seen more than once but under ten times. The V call is TRBV5-1, the J call TRBJ2-5, with a tentative D call TRBD1 (6 bases). The CDR3 runs to 14 residues. Trimming shortened V by 2 bases and J by 2 bases, and 10 bases separated the two germline ends. Germline V gene data show CDR1 as SGHRS and CDR2 as YFSETQ. The CDR3 spells CASSFRTAQETQYF. The CDR3 nucleotides are TGCGCCAGCAGCTTTAGGACAGCTCAAGAGACCCAGTACTTC.

Remarks on this clonotype: This may arise from a read error, as a much more abundant clone is one base away. The chain links TRBV28 to TRBJ2-2; D ambiguous. The CDR3 spans 11 residues. In germline, CDR1 is MDHEN, CDR2 SYDVKM. V was shortened by 6 bases and J by 6 bases, with 5 bases between the two germline ends. The DNA of the CDR3 is TGTGCCAGCAGGGTAGCCGGGGAGCTGTTTTTT. Its translation: CASRVAGELFF.

Details on this clonotype: One junction end disagrees with the germline gene, perhaps due to a read error. The V and J genes are TRBV7-9 and TRBJ2-1; D not resolved. Germline lookup yields CDR1 SEHNR and CDR2 FQNEAQ (reference sequence). This CDR3 has 11 residues. Here the CDR3 DNA reads TGTGCCAGCAGCATAGCACCTAAGCAGTTCTTC. This gives the protein CASSIAPKQFF.

This clonotype was seen more than once but under ten times. V is TRBV27 and J is TRBJ1-6; no clear D gene. The CDR3 runs 12 residues. With 8 bases removed from V and 10 bases from J, the gap between germline ends came to 12 bases. CDR1 and CDR2 from the germline V gene are MNHEY and SMNVEV (reference sequence). CDR3 DNA: TGTGCCAGCTCTCGTGTCGGGTCACCCCTCCACTTT. Translated: CASSRVGSPLHF.

This clonotype has just a few counts. For the CDR3, the DNA is TGCGCCAGCAGCCAAGCGGCACCAGATCAGCCCCAGCATTTT. Its translation: CASSQAAPDQPQHF. The chain uses TRBV4-1 and TRBJ1-5; no firm D call. Trimming took 1 base from V and 5 from J, leaving 9 bases between them. The CDR3 has 14 residues. Per germline, CDR1 MGHRA and CDR2 YSYEKL.

The V and J genes are TRBV7-2 and TRBJ2-7; D perhaps matches TRBD2 (6 bases). The CDR3 loop spans 14 amino acids. The V gene lost 4 bases and the J gene lost 3 bases, with 13 bases spanning the gap. CDR1 and CDR2 (germline): SGHTA, FQGNSA. CDR3 in amino acids: CASSYPGSIYEQYF. The CDR3 DNA is TGTGCCAGCAGCTACCCCGGGAGTATCTACGAGCAGTACTTC.

This sequence joins TRBV20-1 and TRBJ2-7, with a possible D match to TRBD1 (6 bases). The CDR3 length is 12 residues. Trimming stripped 3 bases from V and 5 bases from J, with 11 bases between. Germline CDR1 is DFQATT and CDR2 is SNEGSKA (reference sequence). The DNA of the CDR3 is TGCAGTGCTAGGTTACAGGGCCACGAGCAGTACTTC. Protein sequence: CSARLQGHEQYF.

J is TRBJ1-1 and V is TRBV6-5; 8 bases fit TRBD1. There are 17 residues in the CDR3. Germline V gene data show CDR1 as MNHEY and CDR2 as SVGAGI. The V segment lost 2 bases and the J segment 0 bases; nucleotides outside the gene matches: 8. CDR3 residues: CASSYGLTGAMNTEAFF. The DNA of the CDR3 is TGTGCCAGCAGTTACGGCCTGACAGGGGCGATGAACACTGAAGCTTTCTTT.

Details on this clonotype: Sequence at one end of the junction differs from germline and may be a read error. Here the CDR3 reads CTSRQGVLSSQPQHF. The CDR3 DNA is TGTACCAGCAGGCAGGGGGTCCTATCTAGTCAGCCCCAGCATTTT. J is TRBJ1-5 and V is TRBV27; TRBD1 matches 7 bases. CDR3 size: 15 residues. CDR1 and CDR2 (germline): MNHEY, SMNVEV (reference sequence).

The sample holds many counts of this clonotype. The chain carries TRBV7-9 and TRBJ2-1; D gene unclear. Trimming shortened V by 5 bases and J by 4 bases, and 15 bases separated the two germline ends. Germline CDR1 is SEHNR and CDR2 is FQNEAQ (reference sequence). The CDR3 consists of 15 residues. The CDR3 nucleotides are TGTGCCAGCAGCAAGGCGGAGTTGGGATACAATGAGCAGTTCTTC. This sequence encodes CASSKAELGYNEQFF.

The CDR3 region has the DNA TGTGCCAGCAGCCTACAGGGATCCGGGGAGCTGTTTTTT. The encoded protein is CASSLQGSGELFF. The chain recombines TRBV28 with TRBJ2-2; maybe TRBD1 (6 bases). Trimming left V 6 bases short and J 6 bases short, with 11 bases between. Germline V gene lookup returns CDR1 MDHEN and CDR2 SYDVKM. The CDR3 is 13 residues long.

The chain links TRBV4-2 to TRBJ1-1; no clear D gene. This CDR3 spans 13 amino acids. Looked up from germline, CDR1 is LGHNA and CDR2 is YNFKEQ. The germline V and J ends were trimmed by 0 bases and 8 bases, with 10 bases remaining between them. The CDR3 DNA is TGTGCCAGCAGCCAAGAGGTGAAACTCGAAGCTTTCTTT. Protein product: CASSQEVKLEAFF.